Listed here are 9 T cell receptor beta chains from one sample, sequenced in a study of blood T cell repertoires in COVID-19. The data were produced by immunoSEQ multiplex PCR, yet TCRdb's version contains in-frame clones alone and is incomplete. The table records over 200,000 clones, roughly 87% of them present only once. Sequences were obtained from PBMCs or T cells enriched from blood (not recorded which). These receptors were collected from a man younger than 45 who had recovered from COVID-19.

The V gene is TRBV28, the J gene TRBJ1-5, with D possibly being TRBD1 (5 bases). From germline, CDR1 is MDHEN and CDR2 SYDVKM. This CDR3 is 16 amino acids long. Trimming took 7 bases from V and 0 from J, leaving 16 bases between them. The CDR3 DNA reads TGTGCCAGCATCAGGAGGGGAGATCTTAGCAATCAGCCCCAGCATTTT. Translated: CASIRRGDLSNQPQHF.

The rearrangement links TRBV4-2 to TRBJ2-2, with 12 bases aligning to TRBD2. The junction had 6 bases not matched to a gene; V was cut back by 3 bases and J by 4 bases. The CDR3 has 17 residues. The germline CDR1 and CDR2 sequences are LGHNA and YNFKEQ. CDR3 coding DNA: TGTGCCAGCAGCCACGTGCTAGCGGGGGGGTTCACCGGGGAGCTGTTTTTT. It codes for CASSHVLAGGFTGELFF.

This clone occurred a few times. V is TRBV30 and J is TRBJ1-2, with D tentatively TRBD1 (6 bases). In germline, CDR1 is GTSNPN, CDR2 SVGIG (reference sequence). V was clipped by 5 bases and J by 5 bases, with 15 bases between them. The CDR3 loop spans 13 amino acids. The chain's CDR3 is CAWHRDRPYGYTF. In nucleotides, the CDR3 is TGTGCCTGGCACAGGGACCGGCCTTATGGCTACACCTTC.

The chain is built from TRBV4-1 and TRBJ2-7; no definite D call. The germline gives CDR1 MGHRA, CDR2 YSYEKL. The CDR3 consists of 13 residues. V lost 1 base and J lost 3, with 7 bases in between. The CDR3 here is CASSQGLLYEQYF. The CDR3 nucleotides are TGCGCCAGCAGCCAAGGATTACTCTACGAGCAGTACTTC.

CDR3 sequence (DNA): TGTGCCACCGAGGAAGGACAGTTCCAAGAGACCCAGTACTTC. Residues: CATEEGQFQETQYF. The gene calls are TRBV28 and TRBJ2-5; D perhaps matches TRBD1 (6 bases). V shed 10 bases and J shed 1 base, with 16 bases lying between them. Germline V gene data show CDR1 as MDHEN and CDR2 as SYDVKM. The CDR3 covers 14 residues.

This clone showed up just once. The V gene is TRBV7-6, the J gene TRBJ2-3, with 7 bases lining up with TRBD1. J was trimmed by 2 bases and V by 1 base; bases with no gene match: 6. Germline CDR1 reads SGHVS; CDR2 reads FNYEAQ. The CDR3 is made up of 16 amino acids. The CDR3 loop reads CASSLVETGNTDTQYF. CDR3 DNA sequence: TGTGCCAGCAGCTTAGTCGAGACAGGGAACACAGATACGCAGTATTTT.

The chain couples TRBV25-1 to TRBJ2-5, with D tentatively TRBD2 (6 bases). Between the trimmed V and J ends, which lost 4 bases and 4 bases, there was a span of 16 bases. The germline gives CDR1 MGHDK, CDR2 SYGVNS. This CDR3 contains 15 residues. In DNA form, the CDR3 reads TGTGCCAGCAGTGCCCAAGGGGCGGGAATAGAGACCCAGTACTTC. Translating gives CASSAQGAGIETQYF.

The chain is built from TRBV28 and TRBJ2-1; 7 positions agree with TRBD2. The trim removed 2 bases at V and 10 bases at J, leaving 14 bases unmatched. From germline, CDR1 is MDHEN and CDR2 SYDVKM. The CDR3 extends over 16 amino acids. The CDR3: CASSLGGSNALREQFF. As DNA, the CDR3 is TGTGCCAGCAGTTTAGGCGGGAGTAACGCGTTGAGGGAGCAGTTCTTC.

The table lists this clone with a count of one. The chain has TRBV5-4 and TRBJ1-2; 8 positions match TRBD1. Germline loops: CDR1 SGHNT, CDR2 YYREEE (reference sequence). The CDR3 contains 14 residues. After removal of 4 bases from V and 7 bases from J, the junction contained 9 bases not matched to a gene. This CDR3 reads CASSPLDRVVGYTF. The CDR3 region has the DNA TGTGCCAGCAGCCCGTTGGACAGGGTCGTTGGCTACACCTTC.